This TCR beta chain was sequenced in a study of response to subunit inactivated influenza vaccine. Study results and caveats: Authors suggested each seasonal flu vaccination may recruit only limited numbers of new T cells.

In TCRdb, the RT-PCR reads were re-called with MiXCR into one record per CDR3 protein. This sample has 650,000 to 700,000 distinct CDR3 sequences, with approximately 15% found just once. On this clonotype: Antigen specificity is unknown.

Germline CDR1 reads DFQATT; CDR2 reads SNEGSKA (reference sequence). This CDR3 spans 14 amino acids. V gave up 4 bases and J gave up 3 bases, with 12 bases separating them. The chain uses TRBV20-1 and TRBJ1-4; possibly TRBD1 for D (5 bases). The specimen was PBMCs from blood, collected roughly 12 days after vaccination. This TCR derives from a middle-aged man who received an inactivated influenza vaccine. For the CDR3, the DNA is TGCAGTGCTACAGGGTTTAGGTCTAATGAAAAACTGTTTTTT. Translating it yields CSATGFRSNEKLFF.